This T cell receptor beta chain was sequenced in a study of beta chain features in type 1 diabetes (dated by TCRdb to between 2017 and 2018). Describing the broader study: Patients and healthy donors did not differ in mean age, gender distribution, total cell number or subset yield. A total of around 100 million sorted cells were examined across all samples, and RNA yield correlated strongly with the number of cells per subset. The study compared TCRB repertoires of sorted circulating CD4+ T cell subsets between recently diagnosed type 1 diabetes patients and matched healthy donors. Whereas all 30 or so donors provided naive and central memory subsets, regulatory and stem cell-like memory subsets were isolated from just 8 patients and roughly 8 healthy donors. Here is what the overall study found, with its caveats: Fewer insertions and more nucleotide deletions at VDJ recombination sites were observed in patients with type 1 diabetes, implying thymic rearrangement abnormalities. Because the HLA sub-analyses included only small numbers of individuals, any influence of HLA type on TCRB rearrangement was left unresolved. A moderate but significant shortening of TCRB CDR3 length was observed in type 1 diabetes patients in all four CD4+ subsets. Naive, central memory and regulatory TCRB repertoires appeared to be more similar among patients than among healthy donors. Because cDNA was sequenced instead of genomic DNA, activated cells with high expression could be over-represented, although the groups did not differ in activation or CD3 levels. Shorter templates might be favored by PCR, yet because patient and control samples were amplified and corrected together, any such skew would affect both groups equally.

This clone was seen ten or more times. The target of this receptor is not known. Qualities for individual bases were not recorded, and no much larger clone is one base off. The High Capacity cDNA Reverse Transcription Kit was used to reverse transcribe all of the isolated RNA, meaning that expressed TCRB transcripts were what got sequenced. Naive, central memory and regulatory T cell samples underwent deep immunoSEQ sequencing, averaging roughly 3.5 million total reads per sample. Sorted cells were lysed in RLT buffer and RNA was extracted with DNase-treated RNeasy Micro or Mini kits, depending on cell number. Each cell subset was processed on its own to prevent cross-contamination, while patient and healthy donor samples were processed together. TCRB sequences were amplified from cDNA with the immunoSEQ multiplex PCR, producing 87-bp fragments spanning the CDR3 region. Sequencing of the amplicons was performed on the Illumina HiSeq platform. The published analysis was carried out like this. PCR bias was corrected computationally using synthetic template baselines, and reads within Hamming distance 2 were collapsed, with unmergeable singletons discarded. By aligning reads against IMGT, V, D and J genes, CDR3 length, and insertions or deletions at six rearrangement sites were assigned. Within each subset, clonotype counts were normalized to the number of sorted cells before true diversity and Gini coefficients were calculated with the tcR R package. Repertoire sharing was quantified using the overlap coefficient calculated on TCRB nucleotide sequences. TCRdb obtained this table from immuneACCESS and retained in-frame rearrangements with V and J assigned. These tables miss some clones; where compared with another copy, unresolved V genes account for less than half of the shortfall, and the remainder is unexplained. The D gene and trimming were derived from the DNA, and the V and J assignments and clone size from that table. The sample table contains about 170,000 clones; only one count was recorded for approximately 8.4% of them. The ten largest clones add up to under 0.55% of the sample.

A single peripheral blood draw of approximately 110 mL on average was collected from each donor into heparinised tubes. A BD FACSAria II and a panel including CD45RO, CCR7, CD25, CD127, CD95 and CD27 were used to sort naive, central memory, regulatory and stem cell-like memory CD4+ T cells. Purity was above 95% for every sorted population. PBMCs were isolated immediately by Lymphoprep density gradient centrifugation and stained directly without culture. So that batch effects would be minimized, each experiment stained and sorted samples in pairs, pairing one healthy donor with one patient. CDR1 and CDR2 are read off the germline V gene as SGHVS and FNYEAQ. V gives up 10 bases and J gives up 7 bases, and the segment between their germline ends measures 19 bases. From the cysteine up to the phenylalanine, the CDR3 has a length of 14 residues. Only CDR3 DNA is held: 42 bases, read in frame from base 1.

Here the chain combines TRBV7-6 and TRBJ1-4; D gene: possibly TRBD1, on 5 matching bases. Sequences were obtained from central memory CD4+ T cells from blood. This receptor was taken from a man younger than 35 with type 1 diabetes. The sequence in DNA is TGTGCCACAAGACAGCCCCATATTGGTGAAAAACTGTTTTTT. This translates into CATRQPHIGEKLFF.